This T cell receptor (beta chain) was profiled in a study of T cells in Graves' hyperthyroidism and ophthalmopathy. Pregnant or lactating patients were excluded, as were those with uncontrolled infection or other autoimmune disease. Based on clinical symptoms, serum thyroxine and TRAb, thyroid ultrasound and orbital computed tomography, diagnoses were reached. There are 13 residues in the CDR3. V gave up 5 bases and J gave up 2 bases, with 10 bases separating them. CDR1 and CDR2 from the germline V gene are SEHNR and FQNEAQ (reference sequence). This clonotype was picked up many times. Amplified regions were TCR beta CDR3 sequences from RNA transcripts. Primed by the HTBI set, a first-round RT-PCR was run on the TCR CDR3. TCRdb reanalysed the multiplex PCR reads using MiXCR and keeps one entry per CDR3 protein. The sample has about 560,000 distinct CDR3 sequences, around 15% seen once.

Sequencing was carried out using blood. This chain uses TRBV7-9 with TRBJ2-7, with a possible D match to TRBD1 (5 bases). This TCR was recovered from a woman aged 18 to 35 with Graves' hyperthyroidism. The CDR3 loop reads CASSVDSAYEQYF. CDR3 coding DNA: TGTGCCAGCAGCGTCGACAGTGCCTACGAGCAGTACTTC.